The 11 T cell receptor beta chains reported below all come from one sample, sequenced in a study of T cells in Graves' hyperthyroidism and ophthalmopathy. Amplification targeted TCR beta CDR3 regions from RNA transcripts. A first-round RT-PCR of the TCR CDR3 used the HTBI primer set. Each CDR3 protein gets one entry after TCRdb re-called the multiplex PCR reads with MiXCR. The table records approximately 520,000 distinct CDR3 sequences, approximately 25% of them present only once. Sequencing was performed on blood. The source of these receptors is a woman between 25 and 40 years old with Graves' ophthalmopathy.

V gene TRBV6-2 or TRBV6-3 combines with J gene TRBJ1-1, with D perhaps matching TRBD1 (5 bases). The CDR3 length is 14 residues. Between the trimmed V and J ends, which lost 4 bases and 4 bases, there was a span of 13 bases. The germline V gene encodes CDR1 MNHEY and CDR2 SVGEGT. CDR3 bases: TGTGCCAGCAGTTTTTGGGGCGGGGGCACTGAAGCTTTCTTT. The encoded protein is CASSFWGGGTEAFF.

This clonotype was counted at least ten times. The chain recombines TRBV20-1 with TRBJ1-1; no definite D call. The CDR3 extends over 13 amino acids. The V gene's germline CDR1 is DFQATT and CDR2 SNEGSKA (reference sequence). The V and J ends lost 4 bases and 1 base respectively, with 10 bases between them. CDR3 sequence: CSATGAWNTEAFF. In nucleotides, the CDR3 is TGCAGTGCTACGGGAGCGTGGAACACTGAAGCTTTCTTT.

Turning to this clonotype: Given a much more abundant clone one base away, this may be a read error. This sequence joins TRBV9 and TRBJ1-2, with a weak D call TRBD1 (6 bases). The V end was cut by 4 bases, the J end by 5 bases, with 12 bases between. Germline V gene data show CDR1 as SGDLS and CDR2 as YYNGEE. The CDR3 extends over 13 amino acids. This CDR3 reads CASSSQGQYGYTF. The CDR3 nucleotides are TGTGCCAGCAGCTCACAAGGACAGTATGGCTACACCTTC.

This rearrangement joins TRBV29-1 to TRBJ1-4; possible D gene TRBD1, 6 bases. Germline V gene data show CDR1 as SQVTM and CDR2 as ANQGSEA. V was trimmed by 6 bases and J by 1 base, leaving 12 bases between them. The CDR3 sequence is 14 residues long. The CDR3 DNA reads as TGCAGCGTGCAGGGGTTGGGAACTAATGAAAAACTGTTTTTT. It yields the protein CSVQGLGTNEKLFF.

Ten or more counts support this clonotype. V and J are TRBV13 and TRBJ1-1; D not certain. Germline V gene sequence: CDR1 PRHDT, CDR2 FYEKMQ (reference sequence). This CDR3 comprises 12 residues. V dropped 5 bases and J dropped 8 bases, with 12 bases sitting between them. CDR3 in amino acids: CASSPPLMEAFF. In nucleotides, the CDR3 is TGTGCCAGCAGCCCCCCGTTAATGGAAGCTTTCTTT.

The sample holds many counts of this clonotype. The chain is built from TRBV10-2 and TRBJ1-1; tentatively, D is TRBD1 (6 bases). V lost 10 bases to trimming and J lost 3 bases, with 12 bases between them. The CDR3 extends over 12 amino acids. The V gene's germline CDR1 is WSHSY and CDR2 SAAADI. CDR3 sequence reads: CATGGLDTEAFF. The CDR3 DNA is TGCGCCACCGGGGGGCTGGACACTGAAGCTTTCTTT.

In this sample, this clonotype turned up a few times. V gene TRBV4-2 combines with J gene TRBJ2-2; D unclear. CDR3 length: 18 amino acids. Per germline, CDR1 LGHNA and CDR2 YNFKEQ. V was trimmed by 0 bases and J by 1 base, leaving 15 bases between them. Here the CDR3 DNA reads TGTGCCAGCAGCCAAGAGGGTTCCCAGGAATTGAACACCGGGGAGCTGTTTTTT. The encoded protein is CASSQEGSQELNTGELFF.

CDR3 sequence (DNA): TGTGCCAGCCATGGATACTTACGGGCGAAGAATTCACCCCTCCACTTT. Encoded protein: CASHGYLRAKNSPLHF. The rearrangement uses TRBV6-1 and TRBJ1-6; no clear D gene. There are 16 residues in the CDR3. Trimming took 8 bases from V and 7 from J, leaving 21 bases between them. Germline lookup yields CDR1 MNHNS and CDR2 SASEGT.

This clonotype has just a few counts. The V call is TRBV29-1, the J call TRBJ1-2; 7 nucleotides line up with TRBD1. The CDR3 contains 16 residues. V dropped 0 bases and J dropped 4; count of bases not matched to a gene: 11. Per germline, CDR1 SQVTM and CDR2 ANQGSEA. The CDR3 region has the DNA TGCAGCGTTGAAGACCGACAGGGCCGCTTTAGCTATGGCTACACCTTC. Its protein is CSVEDRQGRFSYGYTF.

This clonotype has a count of ten or more. The rearrangement uses TRBV12-5 and TRBJ1-2, with unresolved D. This CDR3 is built from 17 residues. Looked up from germline, CDR1 is LGHNT and CDR2 is FRNRAP. V was trimmed by 0 bases and J by 4 bases, leaving 18 bases between them. CDR3 nucleotide sequence: TGTGCTAGTGGTTTGGTACCATGGGGTCACCCAGTCTATGGCTACACCTTC. Residues: CASGLVPWGHPVYGYTF.

At least ten counts were recorded for this clonotype. The chain joins TRBV4-1 to TRBJ2-7; unclear D gene. The germline V and J ends were trimmed by 4 bases and 2 bases, with 18 bases remaining between them. The germline V gene has CDR1 MGHRA and CDR2 YSYEKL. CDR3 size: 16 residues. CDR3 sequence reads: CASSPVDYPSPYEQYF. In DNA, the CDR3 is TGCGCCAGCAGCCCCGTGGATTACCCTTCCCCCTACGAGCAGTACTTC.